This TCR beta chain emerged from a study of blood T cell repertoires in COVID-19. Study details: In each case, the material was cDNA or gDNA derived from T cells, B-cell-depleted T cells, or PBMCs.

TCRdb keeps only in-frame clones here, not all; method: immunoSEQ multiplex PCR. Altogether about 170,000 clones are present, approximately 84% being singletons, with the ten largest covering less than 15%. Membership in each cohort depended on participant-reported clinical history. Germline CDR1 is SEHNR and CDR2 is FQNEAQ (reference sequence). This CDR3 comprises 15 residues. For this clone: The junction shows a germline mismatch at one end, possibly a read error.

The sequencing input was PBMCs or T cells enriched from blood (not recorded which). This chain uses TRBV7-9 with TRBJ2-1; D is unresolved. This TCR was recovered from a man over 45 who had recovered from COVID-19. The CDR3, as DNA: TGTGCCAGCAGCTTAGAATTGAGACAAAACAATAAGCAGTTCTTC. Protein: CASSLELRQNNKQFF.